This T cell receptor (beta chain) was sequenced for a study of cytomegalovirus exposure and HLA in healthy donors. Study observations and caveats: Through in vitro validation, a few CMV-associated chains were shown to be specific for CMV antigens. Most of the TCR beta V segments (in an earlier analysis) were productive either about 87% or about 30% of the time. The study had only CMV serostatus as immune exposure information. Reportedly, a later analysis found an Asian-associated ancestry cluster had fewer N-insertions than the roughly 670-donor mean.

The ends were cut back, 8 bases at V and 2 bases at J, with 10 bases in the middle. Germline V gene sequence: CDR1 SNHLY, CDR2 FYNNEI. CDR3 length: 14 amino acids. The PCR employed 60 Vbeta primers together with 13 Jbeta primers. The repertoire was sequenced with immunoSEQ multiplex PCR; TCRdb's copy has only in-frame clones and lacks some. This sample has roughly 150,000 clones, with roughly 82% found just once. To note about this clone: Its cognate antigen is unknown.

The sequencing sample was made of PBMCs. This clonotype was sampled from a woman aged 50 to 65 in good health and CMV-seropositive. V gene TRBV2 combines with J gene TRBJ1-6; D is uncertain. The CDR3 here is CASWIGAYNSPLHF. The CDR3 DNA is TGTGCCAGCTGGATCGGGGCCTATAATTCACCCCTCCACTTT.